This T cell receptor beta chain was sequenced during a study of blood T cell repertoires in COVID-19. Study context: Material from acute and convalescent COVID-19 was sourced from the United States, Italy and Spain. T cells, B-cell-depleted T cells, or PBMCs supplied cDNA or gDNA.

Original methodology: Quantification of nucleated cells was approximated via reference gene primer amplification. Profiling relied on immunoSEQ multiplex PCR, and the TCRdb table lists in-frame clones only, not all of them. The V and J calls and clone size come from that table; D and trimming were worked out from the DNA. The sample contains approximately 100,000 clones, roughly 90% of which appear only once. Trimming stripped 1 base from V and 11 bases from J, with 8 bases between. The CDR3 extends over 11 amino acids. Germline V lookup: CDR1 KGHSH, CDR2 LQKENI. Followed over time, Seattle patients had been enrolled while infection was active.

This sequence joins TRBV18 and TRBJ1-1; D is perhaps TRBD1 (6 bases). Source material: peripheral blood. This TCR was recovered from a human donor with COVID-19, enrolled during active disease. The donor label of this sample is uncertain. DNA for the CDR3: TGTGCCAGCTCACCACGGCAGGGGGCTTTCTTT. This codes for CASSPRQGAFF.